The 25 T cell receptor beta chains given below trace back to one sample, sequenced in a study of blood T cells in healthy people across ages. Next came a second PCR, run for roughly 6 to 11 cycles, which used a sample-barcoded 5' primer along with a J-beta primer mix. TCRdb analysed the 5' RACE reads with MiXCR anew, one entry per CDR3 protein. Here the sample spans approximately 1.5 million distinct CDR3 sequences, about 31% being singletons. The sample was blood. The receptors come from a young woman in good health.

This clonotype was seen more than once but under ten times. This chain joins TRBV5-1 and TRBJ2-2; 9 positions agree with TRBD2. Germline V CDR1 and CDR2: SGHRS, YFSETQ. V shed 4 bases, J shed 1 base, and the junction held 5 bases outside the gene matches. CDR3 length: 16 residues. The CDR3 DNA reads TGCGCCAGCAGCCCGGCACTAGCGGGGAACACCGGGGAGCTGTTTTTT. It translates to CASSPALAGNTGELFF.

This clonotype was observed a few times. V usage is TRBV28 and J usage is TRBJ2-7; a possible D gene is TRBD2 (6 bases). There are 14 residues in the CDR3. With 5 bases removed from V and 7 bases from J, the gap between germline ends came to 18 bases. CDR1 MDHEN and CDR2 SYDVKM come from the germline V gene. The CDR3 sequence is CASSQGLTGGEQYF. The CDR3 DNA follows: TGTGCCAGCAGTCAAGGCCTAACCGGAGGGGAGCAGTACTTC.

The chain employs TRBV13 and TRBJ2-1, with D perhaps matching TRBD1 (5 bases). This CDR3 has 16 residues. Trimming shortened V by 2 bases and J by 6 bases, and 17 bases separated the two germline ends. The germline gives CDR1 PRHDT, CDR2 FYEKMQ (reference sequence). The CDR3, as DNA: TGTGCCAGCAGCTTAAAGCCCCCAGGGAACGCCAATGAGCAGTTCTTC. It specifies CASSLKPPGNANEQFF.

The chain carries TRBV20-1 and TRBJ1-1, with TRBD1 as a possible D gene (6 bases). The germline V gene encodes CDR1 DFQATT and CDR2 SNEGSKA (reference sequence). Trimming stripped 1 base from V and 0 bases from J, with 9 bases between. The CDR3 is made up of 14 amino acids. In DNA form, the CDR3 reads TGCAGTGCTAGAGGACAGGTCCTGAACACTGAAGCTTTCTTT. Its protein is CSARGQVLNTEAFF.

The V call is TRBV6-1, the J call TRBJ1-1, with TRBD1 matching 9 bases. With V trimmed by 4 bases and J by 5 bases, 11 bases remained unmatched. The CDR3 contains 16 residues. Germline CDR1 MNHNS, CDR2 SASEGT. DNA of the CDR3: TGTGCCAGCAGTGGCAGGGGACAGGGTGACGGGACTGAAGCTTTCTTT. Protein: CASSGRGQGDGTEAFF.

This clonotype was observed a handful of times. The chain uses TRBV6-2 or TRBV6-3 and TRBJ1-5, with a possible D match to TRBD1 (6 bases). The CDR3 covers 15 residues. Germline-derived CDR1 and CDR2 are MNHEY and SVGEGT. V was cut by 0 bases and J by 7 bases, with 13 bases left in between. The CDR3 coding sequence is TGTGCCAGCAGTTACTCGGGCAGGGGTAGCCAGCCCCAGCATTTT. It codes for CASSYSGRGSQPQHF.

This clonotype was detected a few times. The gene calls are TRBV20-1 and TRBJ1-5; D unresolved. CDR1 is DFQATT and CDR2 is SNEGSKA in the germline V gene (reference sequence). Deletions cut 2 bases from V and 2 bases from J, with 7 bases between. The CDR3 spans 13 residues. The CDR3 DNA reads TGCAGTGCTAGAAGTCCCGGCAATCAGCCCCAGCATTTT. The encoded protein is CSARSPGNQPQHF.

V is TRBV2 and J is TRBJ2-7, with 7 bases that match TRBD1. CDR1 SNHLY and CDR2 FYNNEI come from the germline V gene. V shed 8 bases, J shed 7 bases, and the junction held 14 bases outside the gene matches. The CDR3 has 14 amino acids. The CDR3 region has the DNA TGTGCCAGCCGCGACAGGGTAAGGAAGATTGAGCAGTACTTC. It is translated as CASRDRVRKIEQYF. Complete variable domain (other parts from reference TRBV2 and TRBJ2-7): EPEVTQTPSHQVTQMGQEVILRCVPISNHLYFYWYRQILGQKVEFLVSFYNNEISEKSEIFDDQFSVERPDGSNFTLKIRSTKLEDSAMYFCASRDRVRKIEQYFGPGTRLTVT.

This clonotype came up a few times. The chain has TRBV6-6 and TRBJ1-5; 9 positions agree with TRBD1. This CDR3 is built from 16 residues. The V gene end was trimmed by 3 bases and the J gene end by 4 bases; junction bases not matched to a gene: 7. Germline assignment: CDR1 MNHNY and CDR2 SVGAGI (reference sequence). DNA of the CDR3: TGTGCCAGCAGTTATTCGGGACAGGGCGGGAATCAGCCCCAGCATTTT. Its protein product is CASSYSGQGGNQPQHF.

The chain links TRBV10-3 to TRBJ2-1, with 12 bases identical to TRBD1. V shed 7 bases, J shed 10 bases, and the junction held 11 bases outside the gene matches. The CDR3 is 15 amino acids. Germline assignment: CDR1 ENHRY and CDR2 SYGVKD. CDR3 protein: CAIKGDRGPPTEQFF. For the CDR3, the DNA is TGTGCCATCAAAGGGGACAGGGGGCCCCCCACGGAGCAGTTCTTC.

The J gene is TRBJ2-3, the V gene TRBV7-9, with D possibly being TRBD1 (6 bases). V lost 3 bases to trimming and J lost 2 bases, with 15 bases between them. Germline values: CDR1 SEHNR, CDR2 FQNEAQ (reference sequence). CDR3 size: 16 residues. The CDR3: CASSFQSRGTTDTQYF. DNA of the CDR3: TGTGCCAGCAGCTTTCAATCGAGGGGGACCACAGATACGCAGTATTTT.

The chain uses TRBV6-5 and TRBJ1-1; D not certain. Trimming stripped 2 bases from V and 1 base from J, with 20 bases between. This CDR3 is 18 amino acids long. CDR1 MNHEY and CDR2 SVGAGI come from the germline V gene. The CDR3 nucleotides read TGTGCCAGCAGTTACCCTTTAGTAGGGTCGGTCAGGAACACTGAAGCTTTCTTT. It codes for CASSYPLVGSVRNTEAFF.

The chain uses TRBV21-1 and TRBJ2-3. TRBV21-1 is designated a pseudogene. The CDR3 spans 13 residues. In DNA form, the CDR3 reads TGTGCCAGCAGCAAACTAGGCCAGCAAACGCAGTATTTT. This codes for CASSKLGQQTQYF.

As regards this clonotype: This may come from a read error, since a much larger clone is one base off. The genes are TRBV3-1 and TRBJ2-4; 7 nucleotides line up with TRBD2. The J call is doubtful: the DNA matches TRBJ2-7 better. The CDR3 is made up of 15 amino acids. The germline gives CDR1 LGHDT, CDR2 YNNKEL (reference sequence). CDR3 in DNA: TGTGCCAGCAGCCAAGATCGCGGGGGACTCTACGAGCAGTACTTC. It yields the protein CASSQDRGGLYEQYF.

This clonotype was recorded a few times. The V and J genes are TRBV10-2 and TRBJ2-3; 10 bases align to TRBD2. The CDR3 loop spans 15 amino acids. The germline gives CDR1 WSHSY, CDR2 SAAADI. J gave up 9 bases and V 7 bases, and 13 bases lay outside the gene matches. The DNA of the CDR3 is TGCGCCAGCATTGCGCAGCTAGCGGGGGCGGTAACGCAGTATTTT. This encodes CASIAQLAGAVTQYF.

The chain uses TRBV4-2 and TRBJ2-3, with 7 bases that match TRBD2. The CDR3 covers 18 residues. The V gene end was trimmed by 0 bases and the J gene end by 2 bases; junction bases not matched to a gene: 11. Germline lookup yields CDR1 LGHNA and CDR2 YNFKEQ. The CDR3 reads CASSQDRLAVMTTDTQYF. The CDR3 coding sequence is TGTGCCAGCAGCCAAGATCGGCTAGCGGTTATGACCACAGATACGCAGTATTTT.

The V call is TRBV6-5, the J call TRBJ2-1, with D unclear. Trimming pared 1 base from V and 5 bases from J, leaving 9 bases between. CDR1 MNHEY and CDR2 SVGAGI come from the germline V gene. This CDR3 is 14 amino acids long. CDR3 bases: TGTGCCAGCAGTTACTTCAACGGTGACAATGAGCAGTTCTTC. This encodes CASSYFNGDNEQFF.

The CDR3 nucleotides are TGTGCCACCAGGGGGACGGGGGCTAACTATGGCTACACCTTC. As protein: CATRGTGANYGYTF. The chain joins TRBV10-3 to TRBJ1-2, with 7 positions matching TRBD1. V was pared by 10 bases and J by 0 bases, with 8 bases of the junction left unmatched. Germline-derived CDR1 and CDR2 are ENHRY and SYGVKD. This CDR3 comprises 14 residues.

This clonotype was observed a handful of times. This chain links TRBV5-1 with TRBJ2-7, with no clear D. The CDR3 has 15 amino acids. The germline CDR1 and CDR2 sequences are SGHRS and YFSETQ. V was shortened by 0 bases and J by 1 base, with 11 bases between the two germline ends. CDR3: CASSLDGTTSYEQYF. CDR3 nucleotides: TGCGCCAGCAGCTTGGACGGTACAACTTCCTACGAGCAGTACTTC.

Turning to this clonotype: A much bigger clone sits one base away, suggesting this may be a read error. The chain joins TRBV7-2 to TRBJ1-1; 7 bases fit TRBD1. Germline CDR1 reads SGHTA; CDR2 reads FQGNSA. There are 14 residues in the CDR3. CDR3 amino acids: CASSFEGANTGAFF. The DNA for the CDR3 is TGTGCCAGCAGCTTTGAGGGGGCGAACACTGGAGCTTTCTTT. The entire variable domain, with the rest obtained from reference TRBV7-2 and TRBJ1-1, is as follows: GAGVSQSPSNKVTEKGKDVELRCDPISGHTALYWYRQSLGQGLEFLIYFQGNSAPDKSGLPSDRFSAERTGGSVSTLTIQRTQQEDSAVYLCASSFEGANTGAFFGQGTRLTVV.

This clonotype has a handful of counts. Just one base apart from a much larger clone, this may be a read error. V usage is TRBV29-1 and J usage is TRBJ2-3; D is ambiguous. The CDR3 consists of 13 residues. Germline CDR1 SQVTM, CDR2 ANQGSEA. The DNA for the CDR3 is TGCGGCGTTGATGAAGAGTACACAGATACGCAGTATTTT. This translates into CGVDEEYTDTQYF.

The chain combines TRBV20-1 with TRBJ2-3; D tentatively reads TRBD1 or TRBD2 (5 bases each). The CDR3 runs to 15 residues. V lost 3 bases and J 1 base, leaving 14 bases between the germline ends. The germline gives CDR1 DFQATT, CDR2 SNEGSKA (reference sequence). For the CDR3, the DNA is TGCAGTGCTAGGCGCCCGGGACCCGGCACAGATACGCAGTATTTT. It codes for CSARRPGPGTDTQYF.

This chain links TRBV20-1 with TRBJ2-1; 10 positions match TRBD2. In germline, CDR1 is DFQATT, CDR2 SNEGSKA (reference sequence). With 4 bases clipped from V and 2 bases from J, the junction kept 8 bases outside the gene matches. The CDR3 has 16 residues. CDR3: CSATSPLAGTYNEQFF. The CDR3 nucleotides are TGCAGTGCTACGAGCCCACTAGCGGGAACCTACAATGAGCAGTTCTTC.

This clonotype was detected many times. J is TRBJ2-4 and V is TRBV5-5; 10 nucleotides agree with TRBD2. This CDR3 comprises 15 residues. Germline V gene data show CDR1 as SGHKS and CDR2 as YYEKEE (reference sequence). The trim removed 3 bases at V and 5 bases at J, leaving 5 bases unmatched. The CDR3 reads CASSSRLAGENIQYF. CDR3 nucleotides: TGTGCCAGCAGCTCCCGACTAGCGGGCGAAAACATTCAGTACTTC.

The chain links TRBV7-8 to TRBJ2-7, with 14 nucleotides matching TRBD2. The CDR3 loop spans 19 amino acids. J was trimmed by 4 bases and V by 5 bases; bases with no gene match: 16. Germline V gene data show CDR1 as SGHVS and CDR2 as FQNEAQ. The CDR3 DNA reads TGTGCCAGCAGCGCTAGACTAGCGGGGGGGGGCCCCCTGGGATACGAGCAGTACTTC. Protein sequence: CASSARLAGGGPLGYEQYF.